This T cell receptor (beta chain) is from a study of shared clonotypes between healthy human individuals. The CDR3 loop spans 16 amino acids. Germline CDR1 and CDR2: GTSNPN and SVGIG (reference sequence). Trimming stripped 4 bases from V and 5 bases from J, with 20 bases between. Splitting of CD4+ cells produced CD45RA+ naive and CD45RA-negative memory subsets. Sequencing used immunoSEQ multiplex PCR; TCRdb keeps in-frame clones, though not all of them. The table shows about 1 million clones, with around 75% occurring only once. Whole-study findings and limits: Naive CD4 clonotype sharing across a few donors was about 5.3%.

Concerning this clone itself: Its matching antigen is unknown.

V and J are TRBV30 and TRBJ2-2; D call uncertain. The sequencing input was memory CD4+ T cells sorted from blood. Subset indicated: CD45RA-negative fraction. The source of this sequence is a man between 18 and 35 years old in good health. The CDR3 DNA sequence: TGTGCCTGGACCCCTCCTAGGAGTGGTGGGACCGGGGAGCTGTTTTTT. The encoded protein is CAWTPPRSGGTGELFF.